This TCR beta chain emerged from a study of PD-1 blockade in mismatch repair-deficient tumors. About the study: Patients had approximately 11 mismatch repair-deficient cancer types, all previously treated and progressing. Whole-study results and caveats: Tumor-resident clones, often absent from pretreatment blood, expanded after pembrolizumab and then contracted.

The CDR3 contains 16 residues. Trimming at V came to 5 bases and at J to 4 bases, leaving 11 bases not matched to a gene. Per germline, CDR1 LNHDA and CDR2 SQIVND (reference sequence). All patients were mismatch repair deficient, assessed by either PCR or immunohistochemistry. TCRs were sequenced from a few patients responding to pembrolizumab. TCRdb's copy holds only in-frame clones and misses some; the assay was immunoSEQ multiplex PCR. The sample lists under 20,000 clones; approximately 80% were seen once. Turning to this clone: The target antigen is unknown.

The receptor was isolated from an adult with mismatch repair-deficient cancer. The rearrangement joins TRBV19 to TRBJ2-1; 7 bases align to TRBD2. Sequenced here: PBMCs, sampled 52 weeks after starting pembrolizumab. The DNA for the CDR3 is TGTGCCAGTAGTTCGCTACTAGCGTCCGATTACAATGAGCAGTTCTTC. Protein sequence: CASSSLLASDYNEQFF.